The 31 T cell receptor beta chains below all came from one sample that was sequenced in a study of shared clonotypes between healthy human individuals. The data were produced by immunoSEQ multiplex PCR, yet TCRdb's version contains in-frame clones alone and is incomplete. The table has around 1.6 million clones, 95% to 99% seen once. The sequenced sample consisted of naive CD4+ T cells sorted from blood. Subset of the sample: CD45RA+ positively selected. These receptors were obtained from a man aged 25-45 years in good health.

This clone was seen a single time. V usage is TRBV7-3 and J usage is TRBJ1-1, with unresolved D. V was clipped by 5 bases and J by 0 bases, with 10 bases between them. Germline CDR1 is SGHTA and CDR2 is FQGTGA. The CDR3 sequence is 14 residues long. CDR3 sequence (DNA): TGTGCCAGCAGCAGTTACAACATGAACACTGAAGCTTTCTTT. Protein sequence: CASSSYNMNTEAFF.

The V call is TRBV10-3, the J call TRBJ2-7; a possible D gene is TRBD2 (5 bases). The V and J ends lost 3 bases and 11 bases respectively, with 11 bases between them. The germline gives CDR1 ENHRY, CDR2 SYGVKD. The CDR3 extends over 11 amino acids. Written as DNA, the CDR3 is TGTGCCATCAGTGACGGGATCAGTGAGTACTTC. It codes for CAISDGISEYF.

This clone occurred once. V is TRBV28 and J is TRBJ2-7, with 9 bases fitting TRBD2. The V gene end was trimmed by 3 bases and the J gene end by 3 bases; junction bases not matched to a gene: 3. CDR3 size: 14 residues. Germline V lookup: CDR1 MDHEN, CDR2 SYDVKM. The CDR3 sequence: CASSLLAGFYEQYF. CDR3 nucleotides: TGTGCCAGCAGTTTGCTAGCGGGGTTCTACGAGCAGTACTTC. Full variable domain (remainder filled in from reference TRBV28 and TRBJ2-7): DVKVTQSSRYLVKRTGEKVFLECVQDMDHENMFWYRQDPGLGLRLIYFSYDVKMKEKGDIPEGYSVSREKKERFSLILESASTNQTSMYLCASSLLAGFYEQYFGPGTRLTVT.

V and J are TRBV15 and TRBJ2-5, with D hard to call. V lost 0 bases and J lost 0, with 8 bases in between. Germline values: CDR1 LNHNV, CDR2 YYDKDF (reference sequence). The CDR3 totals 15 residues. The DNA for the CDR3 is TGTGCCACCAGCAGAGATCTGCCTAACCAAGAGACCCAGTACTTC. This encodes CATSRDLPNQETQYF.

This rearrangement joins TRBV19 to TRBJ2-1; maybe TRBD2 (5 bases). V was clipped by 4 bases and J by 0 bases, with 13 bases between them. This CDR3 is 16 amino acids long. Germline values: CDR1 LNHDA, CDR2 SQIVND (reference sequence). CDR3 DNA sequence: TGTGCCAGTAGTAGCCTAGCTGGCCTCTCCTACAATGAGCAGTTCTTC. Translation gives CASSSLAGLSYNEQFF.

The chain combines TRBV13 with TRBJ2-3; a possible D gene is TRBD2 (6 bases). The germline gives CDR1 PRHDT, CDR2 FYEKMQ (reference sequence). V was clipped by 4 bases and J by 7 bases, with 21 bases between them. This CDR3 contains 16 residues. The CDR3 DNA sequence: TGTGCCAGCAGCTCAATGGGGGGAGGTGTCCCCCATACGCAGTATTTT. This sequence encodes CASSSMGGGVPHTQYF. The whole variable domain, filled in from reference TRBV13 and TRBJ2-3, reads AAGVIQSPRHLIKEKRETATLKCYPIPRHDTVYWYQQGPGQDPQFLISFYEKMQSDKGSIPDRFSAQQFSDYHSELNMSSLELGDSALYFCASSSMGGGVPHTQYFGPGTRLTVL.

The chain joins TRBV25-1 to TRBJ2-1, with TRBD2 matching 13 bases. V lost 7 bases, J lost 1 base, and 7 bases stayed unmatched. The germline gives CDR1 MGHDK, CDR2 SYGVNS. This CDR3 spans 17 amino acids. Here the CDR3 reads CASKGTSGIGSYNEQFF. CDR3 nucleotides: TGTGCCAGCAAGGGGACTAGCGGGATAGGGTCCTACAATGAGCAGTTCTTC.

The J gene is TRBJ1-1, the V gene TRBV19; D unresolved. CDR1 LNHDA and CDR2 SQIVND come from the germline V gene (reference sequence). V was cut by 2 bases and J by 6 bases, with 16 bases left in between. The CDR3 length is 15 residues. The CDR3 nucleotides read TGTGCCAGTAGTATACGAGACGGGAAAGGCTCTGAAGCTTTCTTT. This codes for CASSIRDGKGSEAFF. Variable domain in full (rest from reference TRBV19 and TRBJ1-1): DGGITQSPKYLFRKEGQNVTLSCEQNLNHDAMYWYRQDPGQGLRLIYYSQIVNDFQKGDIAEGYSVSREKKESFPLTVTSAQKNPTAFYLCASSIRDGKGSEAFFGQGTRLTVV.

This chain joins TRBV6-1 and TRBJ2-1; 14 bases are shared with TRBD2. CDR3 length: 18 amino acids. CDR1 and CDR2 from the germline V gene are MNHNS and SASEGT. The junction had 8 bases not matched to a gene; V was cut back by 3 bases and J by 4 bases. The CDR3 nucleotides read TGTGCCAGCAGTGAGAGGACTAGCGGGAGGTATAGGTACAATGAGCAGTTCTTC. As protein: CASSERTSGRYRYNEQFF.

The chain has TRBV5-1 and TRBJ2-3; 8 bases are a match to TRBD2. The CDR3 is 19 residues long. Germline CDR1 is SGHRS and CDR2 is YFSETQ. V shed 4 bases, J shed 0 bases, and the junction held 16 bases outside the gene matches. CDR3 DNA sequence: TGCGCCAGCAGCCTATTAGGGAGGGTCTTAGCGGGAAGCACAGATACGCAGTATTTT. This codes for CASSLLGRVLAGSTDTQYF.

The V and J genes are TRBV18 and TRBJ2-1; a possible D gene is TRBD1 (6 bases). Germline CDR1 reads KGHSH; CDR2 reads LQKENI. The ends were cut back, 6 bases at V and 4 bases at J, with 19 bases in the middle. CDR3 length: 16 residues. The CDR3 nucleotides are TGTGCCAGCTCCCGATCCACAGGGCCATATTACAATGAGCAGTTCTTC. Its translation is CASSRSTGPYYNEQFF.

DNA for the CDR3: TGTGCCAGCTTGGGGGACAGAACTAGCTATGGCTACACCTTC. Translation gives CASLGDRTSYGYTF. This sequence joins TRBV18 and TRBJ1-2; 7 positions agree with TRBD1. Germline CDR1 reads KGHSH; CDR2 reads LQKENI. The CDR3 totals 14 residues. V lost 7 bases and J lost 4; bases outside the gene matches: 9.

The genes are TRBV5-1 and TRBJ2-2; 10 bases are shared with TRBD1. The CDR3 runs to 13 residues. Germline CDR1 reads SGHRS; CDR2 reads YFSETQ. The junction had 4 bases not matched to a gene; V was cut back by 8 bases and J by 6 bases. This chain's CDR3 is CASGGQGAGELFF. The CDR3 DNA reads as TGCGCCAGTGGTGGACAGGGGGCCGGGGAGCTGTTTTTT. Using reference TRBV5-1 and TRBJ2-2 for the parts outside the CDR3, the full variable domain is KAGVTQTPRYLIKTRGQQVTLSCSPISGHRSVSWYQQTPGQGLQFLFEYFSETQRNKGNFPGRFSGRQFSNSRSEMNVSTLELGDSALYLCASGGQGAGELFFGEGSRLTVL.

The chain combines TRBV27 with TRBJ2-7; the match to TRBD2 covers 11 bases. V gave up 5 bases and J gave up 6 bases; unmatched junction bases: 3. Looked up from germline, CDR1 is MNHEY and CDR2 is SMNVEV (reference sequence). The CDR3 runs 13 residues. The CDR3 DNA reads TGTGCCAGCAGTCCGGGACTAGCGGTCGAGCAGTACTTC. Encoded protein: CASSPGLAVEQYF.

CDR3 amino acids: CASSLVDGYEQYF. DNA of the CDR3: TGTGCCAGCAGCTTAGTAGACGGGTACGAGCAGTACTTC. The chain combines TRBV11-2 with TRBJ2-7; D gene uncertain. V gave up 1 base and J gave up 4 bases, with 8 bases separating them. CDR3 length equals 13 residues. Germline V lookup: CDR1 SGHAT, CDR2 FQNNGV.

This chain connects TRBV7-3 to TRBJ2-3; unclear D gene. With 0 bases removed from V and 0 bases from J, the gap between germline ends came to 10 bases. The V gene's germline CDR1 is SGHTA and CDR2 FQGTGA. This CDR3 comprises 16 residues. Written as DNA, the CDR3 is TGTGCCAGCAGCTTAACGTTGGCGACTAGCACAGATACGCAGTATTTT. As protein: CASSLTLATSTDTQYF.

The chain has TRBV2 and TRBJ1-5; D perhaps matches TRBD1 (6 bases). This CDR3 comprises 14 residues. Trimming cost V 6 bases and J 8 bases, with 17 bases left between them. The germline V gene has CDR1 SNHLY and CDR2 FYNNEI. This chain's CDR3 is CASSATGPQKPQHF. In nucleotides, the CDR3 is TGTGCCAGCAGCGCGACAGGCCCCCAGAAGCCCCAGCATTTT. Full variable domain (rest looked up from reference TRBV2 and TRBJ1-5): EPEVTQTPSHQVTQMGQEVILRCVPISNHLYFYWYRQILGQKVEFLVSFYNNEISEKSEIFDDQFSVERPDGSNFTLKIRSTKLEDSAMYFCASSATGPQKPQHFGDGTRLSIL.

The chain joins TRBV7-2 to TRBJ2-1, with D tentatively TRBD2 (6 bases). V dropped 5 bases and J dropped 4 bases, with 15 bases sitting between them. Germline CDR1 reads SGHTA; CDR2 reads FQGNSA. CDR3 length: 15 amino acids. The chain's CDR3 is CASSTLAEEYNEQFF. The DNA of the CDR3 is TGTGCCAGCAGCACACTAGCAGAAGAATACAATGAGCAGTTCTTC.

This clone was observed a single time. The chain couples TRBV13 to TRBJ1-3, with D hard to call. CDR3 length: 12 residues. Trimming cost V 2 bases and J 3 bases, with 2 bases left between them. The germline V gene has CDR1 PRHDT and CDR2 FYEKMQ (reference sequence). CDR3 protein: CASSLFGNTIYF. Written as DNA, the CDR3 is TGTGCCAGCAGCTTATTTGGAAACACCATATATTTT.

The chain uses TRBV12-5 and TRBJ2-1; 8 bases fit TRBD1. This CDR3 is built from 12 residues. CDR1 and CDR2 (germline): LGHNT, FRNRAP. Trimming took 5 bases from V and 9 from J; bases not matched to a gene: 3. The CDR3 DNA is TGTGCTAGTGGTCTTGACAGGGGTGAGCAGTTCTTC. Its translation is CASGLDRGEQFF.

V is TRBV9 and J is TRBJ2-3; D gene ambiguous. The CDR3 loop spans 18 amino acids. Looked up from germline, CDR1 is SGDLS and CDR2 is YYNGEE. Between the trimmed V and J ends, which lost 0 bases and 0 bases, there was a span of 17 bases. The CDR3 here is CASSVVPRIETSTDTQYF. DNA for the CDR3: TGTGCCAGCAGCGTAGTCCCGCGGATAGAAACTAGCACAGATACGCAGTATTTT. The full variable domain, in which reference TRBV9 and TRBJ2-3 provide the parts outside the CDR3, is DSGVTQTPKHLITATGQRVTLRCSPRSGDLSVYWYQQSLDQGLQFLIQYYNGEERAKGNILERFSAQQFPDLHSELNLSSLELGDSALYFCASSVVPRIETSTDTQYFGPGTRLTVL.

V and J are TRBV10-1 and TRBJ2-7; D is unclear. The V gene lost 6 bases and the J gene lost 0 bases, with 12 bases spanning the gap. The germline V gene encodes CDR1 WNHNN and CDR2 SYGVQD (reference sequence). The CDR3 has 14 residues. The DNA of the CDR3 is TGCGCCAGCAGCCGAGCCCCGAGCTCCTACGAGCAGTACTTC. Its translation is CASSRAPSSYEQYF.

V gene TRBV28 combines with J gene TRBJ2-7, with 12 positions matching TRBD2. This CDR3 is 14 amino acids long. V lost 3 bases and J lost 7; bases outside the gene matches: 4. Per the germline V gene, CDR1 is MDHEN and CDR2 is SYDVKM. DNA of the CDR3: TGTGCCAGCAGTTTGCGACTAGCGGGGGAGGAGCAGTACTTC. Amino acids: CASSLRLAGEEQYF.

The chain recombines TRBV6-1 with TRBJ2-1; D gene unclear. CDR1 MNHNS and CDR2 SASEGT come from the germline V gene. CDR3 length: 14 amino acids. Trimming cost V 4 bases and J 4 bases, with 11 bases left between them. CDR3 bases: TGTGCCAGCAGTGCGAAAATCAGATACAATGAGCAGTTCTTC. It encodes CASSAKIRYNEQFF.

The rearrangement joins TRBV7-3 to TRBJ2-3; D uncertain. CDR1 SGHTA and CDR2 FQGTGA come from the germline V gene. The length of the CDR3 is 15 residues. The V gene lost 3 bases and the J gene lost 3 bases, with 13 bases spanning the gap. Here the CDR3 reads CASSFRPGPTDTQYF. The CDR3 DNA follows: TGTGCCAGCAGCTTCCGCCCGGGCCCGACAGATACGCAGTATTTT.

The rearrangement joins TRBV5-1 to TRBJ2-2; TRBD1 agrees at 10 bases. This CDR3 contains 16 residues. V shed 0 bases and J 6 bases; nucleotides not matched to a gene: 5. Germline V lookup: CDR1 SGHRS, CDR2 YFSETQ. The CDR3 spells CASSLGPGTGAGELFF. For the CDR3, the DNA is TGCGCCAGCAGCTTGGGTCCCGGGACAGGGGCCGGGGAGCTGTTTTTT.

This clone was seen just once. The CDR3: CASSEGSGNDYEQYF. In DNA form, the CDR3 reads TGTGCCAGCAGCGAGGGGAGCGGGAATGACTACGAGCAGTACTTC. This chain uses TRBV9 with TRBJ2-7; 7 bases are a match to TRBD2. J lost 3 bases, V lost 3 bases, and 9 bases had no gene match. Germline values: CDR1 SGDLS, CDR2 YYNGEE. The CDR3 consists of 15 residues.

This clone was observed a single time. Written as DNA, the CDR3 is TGTGCCAGCAGCTTAACGCTAACTAGCACAGATACGCAGTATTTT. It encodes CASSLTLTSTDTQYF. The chain couples TRBV7-3 to TRBJ2-3; the D is unclear. The germline CDR1 and CDR2 sequences are SGHTA and FQGTGA. This CDR3 comprises 15 residues. V lost 0 bases and J 0 bases, leaving 7 bases between the germline ends. Filled out from reference TRBV7-3 and TRBJ2-3, the complete variable domain reads GAGVSQTPSNKVTEKGKYVELRCDPISGHTALYWYRQSLGQGPEFLIYFQGTGAADDSGLPNDRFFAVRPEGSVSTLKIQRTERGDSAVYLCASSLTLTSTDTQYFGPGTRLTVL.

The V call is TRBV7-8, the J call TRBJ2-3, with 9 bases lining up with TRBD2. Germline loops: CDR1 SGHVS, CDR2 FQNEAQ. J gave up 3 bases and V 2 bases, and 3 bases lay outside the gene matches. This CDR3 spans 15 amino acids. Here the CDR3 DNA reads TGTGCCAGCAGCTTACGTAGCGGGAGTACAGATACGCAGTATTTT. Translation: CASSLRSGSTDTQYF.

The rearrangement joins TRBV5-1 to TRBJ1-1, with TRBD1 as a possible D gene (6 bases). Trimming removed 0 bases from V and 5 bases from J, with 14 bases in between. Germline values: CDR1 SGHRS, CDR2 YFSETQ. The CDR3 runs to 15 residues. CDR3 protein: CASSLGLGRGTEAFF. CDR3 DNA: TGCGCCAGCAGCTTGGGTTTAGGGAGGGGGACTGAAGCTTTCTTT. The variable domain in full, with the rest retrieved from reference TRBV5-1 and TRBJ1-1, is KAGVTQTPRYLIKTRGQQVTLSCSPISGHRSVSWYQQTPGQGLQFLFEYFSETQRNKGNFPGRFSGRQFSNSRSEMNVSTLELGDSALYLCASSLGLGRGTEAFFGQGTRLTVV.

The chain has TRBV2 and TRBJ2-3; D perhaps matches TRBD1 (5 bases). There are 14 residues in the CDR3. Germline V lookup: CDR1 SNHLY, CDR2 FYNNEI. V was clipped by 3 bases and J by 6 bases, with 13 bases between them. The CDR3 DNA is TGTGCCAGCAGTGATAAGGGGATCGGGGATACGCAGTATTTT. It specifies CASSDKGIGDTQYF.